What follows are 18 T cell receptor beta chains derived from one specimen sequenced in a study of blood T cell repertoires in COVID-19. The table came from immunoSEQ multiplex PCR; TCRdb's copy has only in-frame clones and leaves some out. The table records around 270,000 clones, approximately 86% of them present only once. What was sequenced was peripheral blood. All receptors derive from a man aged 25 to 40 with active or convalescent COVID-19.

The CDR3 loop reads CAWSVAGGWVEQYF. In DNA, the CDR3 is TGTGCCTGGAGTGTTGCAGGGGGTTGGGTCGAGCAGTACTTC. The chain is built from TRBV30 and TRBJ2-7, with TRBD1 matching over 7 bases. The CDR3 covers 14 residues. J gave up 6 bases and V 0 bases, and 8 bases lay outside the gene matches. Germline loops: CDR1 GTSNPN, CDR2 SVGIG (reference sequence).

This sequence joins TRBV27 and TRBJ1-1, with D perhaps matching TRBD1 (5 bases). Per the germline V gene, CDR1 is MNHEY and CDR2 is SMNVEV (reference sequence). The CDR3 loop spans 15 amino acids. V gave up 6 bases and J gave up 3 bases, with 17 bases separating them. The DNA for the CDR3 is TGTGCCAGCAGCCGGGCGATGGGGGGAGACACTGAAGCTTTCTTT. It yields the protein CASSRAMGGDTEAFF.

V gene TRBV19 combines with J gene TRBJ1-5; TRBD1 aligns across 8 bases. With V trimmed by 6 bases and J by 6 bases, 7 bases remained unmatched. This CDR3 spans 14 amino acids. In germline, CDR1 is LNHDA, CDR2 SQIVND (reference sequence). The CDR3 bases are TGTGCCAGTAGCGAGCAGGGGGCGGGTCAGCCCCAGCATTTT. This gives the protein CASSEQGAGQPQHF. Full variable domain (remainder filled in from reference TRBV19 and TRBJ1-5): DGGITQSPKYLFRKEGQNVTLSCEQNLNHDAMYWYRQDPGQGLRLIYYSQIVNDFQKGDIAEGYSVSREKKESFPLTVTSAQKNPTAFYLCASSEQGAGQPQHFGDGTRLSIL.

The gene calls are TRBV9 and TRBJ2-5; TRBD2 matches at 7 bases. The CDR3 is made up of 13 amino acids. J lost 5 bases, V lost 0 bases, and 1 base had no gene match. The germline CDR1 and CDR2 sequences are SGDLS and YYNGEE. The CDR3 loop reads CASSVGEGETQYF. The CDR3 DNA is TGTGCCAGCAGCGTAGGGGAGGGGGAGACCCAGTACTTC.

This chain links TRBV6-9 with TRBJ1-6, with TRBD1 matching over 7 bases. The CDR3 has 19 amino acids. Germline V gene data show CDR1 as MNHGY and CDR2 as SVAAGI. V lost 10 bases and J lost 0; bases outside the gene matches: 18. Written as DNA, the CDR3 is TGTGCCACCAAAGAAGGGGCACAGGGGAAGAGCTCCTATAATTCACCCCTCCACTTT. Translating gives CATKEGAQGKSSYNSPLHF.

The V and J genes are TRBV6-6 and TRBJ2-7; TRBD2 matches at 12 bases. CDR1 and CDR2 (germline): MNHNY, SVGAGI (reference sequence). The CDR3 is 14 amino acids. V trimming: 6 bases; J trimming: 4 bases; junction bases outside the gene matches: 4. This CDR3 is CASSTSGGTYEQYF. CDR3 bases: TGTGCCAGCAGCACTAGCGGGGGGACTTACGAGCAGTACTTC.

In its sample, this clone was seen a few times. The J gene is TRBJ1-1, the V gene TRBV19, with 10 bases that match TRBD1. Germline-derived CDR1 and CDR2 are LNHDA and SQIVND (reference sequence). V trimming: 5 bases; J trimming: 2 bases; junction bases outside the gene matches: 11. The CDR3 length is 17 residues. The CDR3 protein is CASSVPYRDRGNTEAFF. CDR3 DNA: TGTGCCAGTAGTGTTCCCTACCGGGACAGGGGTAACACTGAAGCTTTCTTT.

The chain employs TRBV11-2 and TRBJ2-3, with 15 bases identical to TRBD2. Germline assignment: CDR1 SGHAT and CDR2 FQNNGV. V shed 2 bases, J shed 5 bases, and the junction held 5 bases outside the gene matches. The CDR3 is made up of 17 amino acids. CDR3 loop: CASSLNGLAGGQDTQYF. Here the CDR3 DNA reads TGTGCCAGCAGCTTAAACGGACTAGCGGGGGGGCAAGATACGCAGTATTTT. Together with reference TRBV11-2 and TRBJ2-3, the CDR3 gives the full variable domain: EAGVAQSPRYKIIEKRQSVAFWCNPISGHATLYWYQQILGQGPKLLIQFQNNGVVDDSQLPKDRFSAERLKGVDSTLKIQPAKLEDSAVYLCASSLNGLAGGQDTQYFGPGTRLTVL.

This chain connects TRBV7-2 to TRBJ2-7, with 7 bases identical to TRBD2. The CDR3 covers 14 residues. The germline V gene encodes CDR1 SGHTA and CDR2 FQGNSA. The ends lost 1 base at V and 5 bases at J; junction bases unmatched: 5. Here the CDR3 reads CASSLGLATNEQYF. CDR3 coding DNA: TGTGCCAGCAGCTTAGGACTAGCAACGAACGAGCAGTACTTC.

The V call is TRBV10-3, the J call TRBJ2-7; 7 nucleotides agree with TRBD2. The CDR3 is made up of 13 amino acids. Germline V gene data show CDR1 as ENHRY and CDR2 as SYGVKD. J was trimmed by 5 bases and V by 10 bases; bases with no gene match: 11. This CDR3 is CATMAGELDEQYF. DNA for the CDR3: TGTGCCACCATGGCGGGGGAACTCGACGAGCAGTACTTC.

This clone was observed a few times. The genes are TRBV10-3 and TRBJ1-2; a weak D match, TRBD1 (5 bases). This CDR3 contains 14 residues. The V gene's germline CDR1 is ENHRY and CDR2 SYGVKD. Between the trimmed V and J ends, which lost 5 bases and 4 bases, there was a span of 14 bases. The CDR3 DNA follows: TGTGCCATCAGTAAGACGACAGAGAGCTATGGCTACACCTTC. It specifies CAISKTTESYGYTF.

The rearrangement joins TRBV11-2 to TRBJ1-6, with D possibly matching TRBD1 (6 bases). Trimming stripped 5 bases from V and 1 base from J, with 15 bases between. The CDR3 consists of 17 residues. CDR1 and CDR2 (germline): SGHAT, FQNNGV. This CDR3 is CASSPIPQGSYNSPLHF. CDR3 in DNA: TGTGCCAGCAGCCCCATCCCACAGGGTTCCTATAATTCACCCCTCCACTTT.

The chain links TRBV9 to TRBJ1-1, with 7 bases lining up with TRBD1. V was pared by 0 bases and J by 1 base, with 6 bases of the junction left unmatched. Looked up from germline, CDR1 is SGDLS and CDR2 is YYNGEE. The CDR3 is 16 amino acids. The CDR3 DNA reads TGTGCCAGCAGCGTAGGGATTCAGGGGGAGAACACTGAAGCTTTCTTT. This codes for CASSVGIQGENTEAFF.

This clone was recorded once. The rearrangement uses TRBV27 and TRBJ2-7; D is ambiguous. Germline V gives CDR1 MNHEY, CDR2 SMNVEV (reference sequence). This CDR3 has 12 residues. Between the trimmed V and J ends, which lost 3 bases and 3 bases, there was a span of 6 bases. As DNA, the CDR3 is TGTGCCAGCAGTTTGAACGGCTACGAGCAGTACTTC. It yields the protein CASSLNGYEQYF.

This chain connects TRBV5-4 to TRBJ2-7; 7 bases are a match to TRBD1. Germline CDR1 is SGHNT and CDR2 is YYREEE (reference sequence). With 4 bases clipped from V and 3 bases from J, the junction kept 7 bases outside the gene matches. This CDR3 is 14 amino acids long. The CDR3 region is CASSDGQADYEQYF. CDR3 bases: TGTGCCAGCAGCGATGGACAGGCCGACTACGAGCAGTACTTC.

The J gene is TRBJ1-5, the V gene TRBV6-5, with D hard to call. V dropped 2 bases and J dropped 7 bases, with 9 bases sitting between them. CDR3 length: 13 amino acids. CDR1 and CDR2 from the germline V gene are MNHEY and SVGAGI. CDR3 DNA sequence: TGTGCCAGCAGTTACACTAGTCAGCAGCCCCAGCATTTT. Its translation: CASSYTSQQPQHF.

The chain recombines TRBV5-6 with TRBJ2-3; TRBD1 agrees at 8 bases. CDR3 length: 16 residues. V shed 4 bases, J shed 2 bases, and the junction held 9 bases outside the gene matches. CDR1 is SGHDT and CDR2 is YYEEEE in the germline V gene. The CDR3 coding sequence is TGTGCCAGCAGCACCCGCCGACAGGGGCTCACAGATACGCAGTATTTT. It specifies CASSTRRQGLTDTQYF.

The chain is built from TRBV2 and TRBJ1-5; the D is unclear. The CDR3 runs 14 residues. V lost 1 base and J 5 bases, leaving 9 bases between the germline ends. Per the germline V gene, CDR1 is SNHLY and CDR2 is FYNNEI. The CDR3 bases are TGTGCCAGCAGTGAAGGGGCAGAGTATCAGCCCCAGCATTTT. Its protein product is CASSEGAEYQPQHF.